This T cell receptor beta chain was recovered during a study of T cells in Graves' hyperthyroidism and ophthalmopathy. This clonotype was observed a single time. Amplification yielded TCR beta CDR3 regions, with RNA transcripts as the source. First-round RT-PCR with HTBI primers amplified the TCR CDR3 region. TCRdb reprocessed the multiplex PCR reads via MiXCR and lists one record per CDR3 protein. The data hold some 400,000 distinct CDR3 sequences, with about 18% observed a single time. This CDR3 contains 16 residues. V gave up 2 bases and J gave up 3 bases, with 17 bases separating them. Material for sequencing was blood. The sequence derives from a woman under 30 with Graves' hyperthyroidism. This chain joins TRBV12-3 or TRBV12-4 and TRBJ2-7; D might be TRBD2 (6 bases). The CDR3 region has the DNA TGTGCCAGCAGTTTAAGCCTCCGCGGGAATCTCTACGAGCAGTACTTC. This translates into CASSLSLRGNLYEQYF.